These 29 T cell receptor beta chains came from one sample sequenced in a study of blood T cells in healthy people across ages. Next came a second PCR, run for 7 to 11 cycles, which used a sample-barcoded 5' primer along with a J-beta primer mix. TCRdb reprocessed the 5' RACE reads via MiXCR and lists one record per CDR3 protein. The table has roughly 560,000 distinct CDR3 sequences, approximately 25% seen once. The sample also formed part of further work on T cells of mothers and their children.

The specimen sequenced was blood. Source of these receptors: a boy younger than 18 in good health.

The V call is TRBV28, the J call TRBJ1-2; D is undetermined. Germline assignment: CDR1 MDHEN and CDR2 SYDVKM. CDR3 length: 12 amino acids. Trimming took 1 base from V and 8 from J, leaving 8 bases between them. CDR3 protein: CASSLYVGGYTF. CDR3 in DNA: TGTGCCAGCAGTTTATATGTGGGGGGCTACACCTTC.

The rearrangement uses TRBV7-3 and TRBJ2-3; D call uncertain. The germline V and J ends were trimmed by 8 bases and 0 bases, with 24 bases remaining between them. The CDR3 spans 18 residues. CDR1 and CDR2 (germline): SGHTA, FQGTGA. DNA of the CDR3: TGTGCCAGCGGAGCCTCAAACGGGCCAAAAACTAGCACAGATACGCAGTATTTT. Translating it yields CASGASNGPKTSTDTQYF.

In its sample, this clonotype was seen many times. The CDR3 DNA is TGTGCCAGCAGTTACAGGGGTGGCTACACCTTC. This sequence encodes CASSYRGGYTF. The chain employs TRBV28 and TRBJ1-2; 7 nucleotides align to TRBD1. The ends lost 4 bases at V and 7 bases at J; junction bases unmatched: 0. The CDR3 consists of 11 residues. Germline V gene data show CDR1 as MDHEN and CDR2 as SYDVKM.

The V gene is TRBV28, the J gene TRBJ2-1; perhaps TRBD2 as D (6 bases). The CDR3 extends over 18 amino acids. V lost 1 base, J lost 4 bases, and 20 bases lay in between. Germline CDR1 and CDR2: MDHEN and SYDVKM. The CDR3 here is CASSLYGGEARFYNEQFF. The CDR3 bases are TGTGCCAGCAGTTTATATGGCGGGGAGGCGAGATTTTACAATGAGCAGTTCTTC.

The rearrangement uses TRBV20-1 and TRBJ2-3, with TRBD2 matching over 9 bases. This CDR3 contains 15 residues. CDR1 is DFQATT and CDR2 is SNEGSKA in the germline V gene (reference sequence). Trimming took 3 bases from V and 3 from J; bases not matched to a gene: 7. CDR3 loop: CSASLPSGRTDTQYF. CDR3 nucleotides: TGCAGTGCTAGCCTCCCGAGCGGGAGGACAGATACGCAGTATTTT.

The rearrangement links TRBV4-1 to TRBJ1-4; 9 bases agree with TRBD1. Germline-derived CDR1 and CDR2 are MGHRA and YSYEKL. The CDR3 length is 17 residues. V shed 1 base, J shed 2 bases, and the junction held 5 bases outside the gene matches. The CDR3 loop reads CASSQGDRGMTNEKLFF. For the CDR3, the DNA is TGCGCCAGCAGCCAAGGAGACAGGGGGATGACTAATGAAAAACTGTTTTTT.

The chain links TRBV7-9 to TRBJ1-1; a possible D gene is TRBD1 (5 bases). Germline V gene data show CDR1 as SEHNR and CDR2 as FQNEAQ (reference sequence). The CDR3 extends over 15 amino acids. V lost 2 bases, J lost 5 bases, and 15 bases lay in between. The CDR3: CASSLQLVGTTEAFF. In DNA, the CDR3 is TGTGCCAGCAGCTTACAATTGGTAGGGACGACTGAAGCTTTCTTT.

CDR3 sequence (DNA): TGTGCCAGCAGACGTCTCCGGACAGGGAGCAGGACCGGGGAGCTGTTTTTT. As protein: CASRRLRTGSRTGELFF. The chain couples TRBV28 to TRBJ2-2; 8 bases agree with TRBD1. The CDR3 totals 17 residues. The germline gives CDR1 MDHEN, CDR2 SYDVKM. The V segment lost 6 bases and the J segment 5 bases; nucleotides outside the gene matches: 14.

This clonotype has only a few counts. This chain connects TRBV4-3 to TRBJ2-1, with D unresolved. Germline V CDR1 and CDR2: LGHNA, YSLEER. The CDR3 is 17 amino acids. Trimming took 0 bases from V and 0 from J, leaving 12 bases between them. DNA for the CDR3: TGCGCCAGCAGCCAAGAGCGCTACCTATACTCCTACAATGAGCAGTTCTTC. Amino acids: CASSQERYLYSYNEQFF.

In the case of this clonotype: This CDR3 is missing its conserved last phenylalanine or tryptophan, likely due to a read error. This chain connects TRBV27 to TRBJ2-3, with 7 bases identical to TRBD1. With 5 bases clipped from V and 4 bases from J, the junction kept 3 bases outside the gene matches. This CDR3 is 13 amino acids long. The germline CDR1 and CDR2 sequences are MNHEY and SMNVEV (reference sequence). The CDR3 region is CASSPGTADTQYL. The CDR3 DNA reads as TGTGCCAGCAGTCCTGGGACAGCAGATACGCAGTATCTT.

The chain combines TRBV7-2 with TRBJ2-7, with D possibly TRBD2 on 6 matching bases. The CDR3 sequence is 15 residues long. Germline CDR1 is SGHTA and CDR2 is FQGNSA. The germline V and J ends were trimmed by 1 base and 3 bases, with 13 bases remaining between them. Here the CDR3 reads CASSLGGSGFYEQYF. In DNA form, the CDR3 reads TGTGCCAGCAGCTTAGGCGGTAGCGGATTCTACGAGCAGTACTTC.

V usage is TRBV7-2 and J usage is TRBJ2-2; 10 bases align to TRBD2. Germline CDR1 and CDR2: SGHTA and FQGNSA. Unmatched junction bases numbered 2, after V lost 5 bases and J lost 5 bases. This CDR3 is 14 amino acids long. This chain's CDR3 is CASSQLAGTGELFF. DNA for the CDR3: TGTGCCAGCAGCCAACTAGCGGGAACCGGGGAGCTGTTTTTT.

This clonotype was detected many times. The chain has TRBV20-1 and TRBJ2-5, with 8 positions matching TRBD1. Trimming at V came to 5 bases and at J to 1 base, leaving 3 bases not matched to a gene. CDR1 is DFQATT, CDR2 SNEGSKA, per germline (reference sequence). The CDR3 sequence is 13 residues long. As DNA, the CDR3 is TGCAGTGCTCCGACAGGGGCCCAAGAGACCCAGTACTTC. This codes for CSAPTGAQETQYF.

The chain employs TRBV11-2 and TRBJ2-5; 10 nucleotides agree with TRBD2. From germline, CDR1 is SGHAT and CDR2 FQNNGV. The CDR3 has 14 residues. J was trimmed by 11 bases and V by 6 bases; bases with no gene match: 12. CDR3 protein: CASSSIAGGQEQYF. In nucleotides, the CDR3 is TGTGCCAGCAGTTCTATAGCGGGAGGTCAAGAGCAGTACTTC.

This clonotype was detected a few times. A much larger clonotype is one base distant, so this may be a read error. The rearrangement links TRBV27 to TRBJ2-7; no clear D. CDR1 is MNHEY and CDR2 is SMNVEV in the germline V gene (reference sequence). The CDR3 has 15 amino acids. The CDR3 DNA reads as TGTGCCAGCAGTTCGATCGGAGATTCTCGGTACGAGCAGCACTTC. Its protein product is CASSSIGDSRYEQHF.

The rearrangement joins TRBV29-1 to TRBJ2-7; 8 positions match TRBD1. The last part of the DNA fits TRBJ2-5 better; the J call may be wrong. The CDR3 has 12 residues. From germline, CDR1 is SQVTM and CDR2 ANQGSEA. CDR3 nucleotides: TGCAGCGTAGGACAGGGACAAGAGACCCAGTACTTC. Translated, it gives CSVGQGQETQYF.

The chain couples TRBV6-6 to TRBJ2-1; TRBD2 aligns across 10 bases. With V trimmed by 6 bases and J by 5 bases, 10 bases remained unmatched. From germline, CDR1 is MNHNY and CDR2 SVGAGI (reference sequence). The CDR3 sequence is 16 residues long. The CDR3 protein is CASRTPRTSGDNEQFF. For the CDR3, the DNA is TGTGCCAGCAGGACCCCCAGGACTAGCGGAGACAATGAGCAGTTCTTC.

The rearrangement uses TRBV18 and TRBJ1-4; D remains ambiguous. Per germline, CDR1 KGHSH and CDR2 LQKENI. Trimming removed 2 bases at V and 5 bases at J, with 6 bases between. The CDR3 spans 13 residues. This chain's CDR3 is CASSPMGNEKLFF. CDR3 bases: TGTGCCAGCTCACCAATGGGGAATGAAAAACTGTTTTTT.

This clonotype was observed a handful of times. The V and J genes are TRBV7-2 and TRBJ1-4; TRBD1 agrees at 7 bases. The V and J ends lost 3 bases and 4 bases, in that order; junction bases with no gene match: 2. The CDR3 contains 14 residues. The germline gives CDR1 SGHTA, CDR2 FQGNSA. The CDR3 region is CASSLQGGNEKLFF. DNA of the CDR3: TGTGCCAGCAGCTTGCAGGGGGGTAATGAAAAACTGTTTTTT.

Ten or more counts support this clonotype. The CDR3 protein is CASSLDVRQETQYF. The DNA for the CDR3 is TGCGCCAGCAGCTTGGACGTCAGACAAGAGACCCAGTACTTC. The chain joins TRBV5-1 to TRBJ2-5; D remains ambiguous. V gave up 0 bases and J gave up 2 bases, with 8 bases separating them. CDR1 and CDR2 (germline): SGHRS, YFSETQ. CDR3 length: 14 amino acids.

The chain combines TRBV7-8 with TRBJ1-1; 9 bases are shared with TRBD1. V lost 3 bases to trimming and J lost 1 base; unmatched junction nucleotides: 6. Germline V gives CDR1 SGHVS, CDR2 FQNEAQ. The CDR3 runs to 16 residues. The CDR3 loop reads CASSFPRDRENTEAFF. The CDR3 DNA reads as TGTGCCAGCAGCTTTCCTAGGGACAGGGAGAACACTGAAGCTTTCTTT.

The J gene is TRBJ2-5, the V gene TRBV5-1, with 7 bases identical to TRBD2. TRBJ2-7 matches the DNA end more closely, so the J call is doubtful. This CDR3 spans 13 amino acids. The germline gives CDR1 SGHRS, CDR2 YFSETQ. The CDR3 DNA sequence: TGCGCCAGCACCCTGGGAGGGGCCTACGAGCAGTACTTC. It translates to CASTLGGAYEQYF.

This clonotype was counted only a few times. The chain combines TRBV7-6 with TRBJ2-5; the match to TRBD2 covers 10 bases. The ends lost 5 bases at V and 7 bases at J; junction bases unmatched: 13. The V gene's germline CDR1 is SGHVS and CDR2 FNYEAQ. CDR3 length: 16 amino acids. CDR3 region: CASSPYLLAGAGTQYF. The CDR3 DNA is TGTGCCAGCAGCCCCTACTTGCTAGCGGGAGCTGGGACCCAGTACTTC.

This clonotype was seen a handful of times. This sequence joins TRBV24-1 and TRBJ2-2; 9 bases line up with TRBD1. The germline V gene has CDR1 KGHDR and CDR2 SFDVKD. V shed 4 bases, J shed 4 bases, and the junction held 9 bases outside the gene matches. This CDR3 comprises 17 residues. DNA of the CDR3: TGTGCCACCAGTGACCGAGGACAGGGGTTCGTCACCGGGGAGCTGTTTTTT. It encodes CATSDRGQGFVTGELFF.

This clonotype turned up a few times. The rearrangement joins TRBV9 to TRBJ2-1, with 9 bases that match TRBD2. The ends lost 3 bases at V and 7 bases at J; junction bases unmatched: 8. The germline V gene encodes CDR1 SGDLS and CDR2 YYNGEE. The CDR3 length is 15 residues. CDR3 region: CASSARQRGANEQFF. DNA of the CDR3: TGTGCCAGCAGCGCCCGACAGCGGGGGGCGAATGAGCAGTTCTTC. Based on the CDR3 plus reference TRBV9 and TRBJ2-1, the full variable domain is DSGVTQTPKHLITATGQRVTLRCSPRSGDLSVYWYQQSLDQGLQFLIQYYNGEERAKGNILERFSAQQFPDLHSELNLSSLELGDSALYFCASSARQRGANEQFFGPGTRLTVL.

This clonotype was counted a few times. This chain joins TRBV27 and TRBJ2-2, with TRBD1 matching over 8 bases. The CDR3 has 15 amino acids. Trimming at V came to 4 bases and at J to 5 bases, leaving 6 bases not matched to a gene. Germline CDR1 and CDR2: MNHEY and SMNVEV (reference sequence). For the CDR3, the DNA is TGTGCCAGCAGTTCCCGGGACAGGCCAACCGGGGAGCTGTTTTTT. Translated: CASSSRDRPTGELFF.

The chain carries TRBV4-3 and TRBJ2-1; no clear D. Trimming left V 0 bases short and J 8 bases short, with 8 bases between. The CDR3 spans 13 residues. Germline CDR1 LGHNA, CDR2 YSLEER. The CDR3 reads CASSQDSGYEQFF. The CDR3 DNA reads TGCGCCAGCAGCCAAGACTCGGGTTATGAGCAGTTCTTC.

The chain combines TRBV20-1 with TRBJ1-4; the match to TRBD1 covers 9 bases. The ends lost 6 bases at V and 6 bases at J; junction bases unmatched: 5. Germline V gene lookup returns CDR1 DFQATT and CDR2 SNEGSKA (reference sequence). This CDR3 is built from 13 residues. The chain's CDR3 is CSATDRGDEKLFF. As DNA, the CDR3 is TGCAGTGCCACGGACAGGGGTGATGAAAAACTGTTTTTT.

The chain is built from TRBV5-1 and TRBJ1-6; 8 bases agree with TRBD1. The CDR3 spans 16 residues. Per germline, CDR1 SGHRS and CDR2 YFSETQ. After removal of 0 bases from V and 5 bases from J, the junction contained 4 bases not matched to a gene. Here the CDR3 reads CASSLGTGTNNSPLHF. DNA of the CDR3: TGCGCCAGCAGCTTGGGGACAGGGACAAATAATTCACCCCTCCACTTT.